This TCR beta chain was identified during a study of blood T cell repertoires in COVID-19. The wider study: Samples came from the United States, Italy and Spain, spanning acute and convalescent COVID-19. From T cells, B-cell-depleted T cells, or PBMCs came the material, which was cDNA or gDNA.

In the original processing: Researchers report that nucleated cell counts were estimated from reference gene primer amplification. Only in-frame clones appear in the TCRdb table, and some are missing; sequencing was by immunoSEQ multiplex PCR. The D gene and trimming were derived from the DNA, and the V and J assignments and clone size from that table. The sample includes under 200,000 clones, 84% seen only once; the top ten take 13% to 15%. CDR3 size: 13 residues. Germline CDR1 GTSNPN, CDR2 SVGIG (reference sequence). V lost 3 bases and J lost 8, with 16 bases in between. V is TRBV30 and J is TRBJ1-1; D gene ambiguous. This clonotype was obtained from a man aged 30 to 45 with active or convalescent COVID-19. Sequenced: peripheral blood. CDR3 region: CAWRTPGMKEAFF. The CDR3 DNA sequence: TGTGCCTGGAGAACACCGGGAATGAAAGAAGCTTTCTTT.